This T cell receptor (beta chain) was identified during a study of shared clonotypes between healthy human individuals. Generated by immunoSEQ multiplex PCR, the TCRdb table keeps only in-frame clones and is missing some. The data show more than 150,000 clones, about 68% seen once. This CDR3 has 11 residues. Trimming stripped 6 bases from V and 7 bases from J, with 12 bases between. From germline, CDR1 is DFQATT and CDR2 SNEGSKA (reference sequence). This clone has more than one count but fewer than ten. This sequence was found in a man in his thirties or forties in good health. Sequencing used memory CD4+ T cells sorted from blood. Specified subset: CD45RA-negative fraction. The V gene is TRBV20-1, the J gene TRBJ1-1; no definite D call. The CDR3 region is CSAGGRIEAFF. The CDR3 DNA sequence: TGCAGTGCAGGAGGACGGATTGAAGCTTTCTTT.